Described below is a single T cell receptor beta chain sequence and its context. Its antigen is not known. In germline, CDR1 is SGHKS, CDR2 YYEKEE (reference sequence). The CDR3 is 14 amino acids. V lost 4 bases and J lost 1; bases outside the gene matches: 2. These data originate in a study of cytomegalovirus exposure and HLA in healthy donors. Findings and caveats of the study: V- and J-gene trimming of TCR beta was linked (in a later analysis) to a missense DCLRE1C variant. As confirmed in vitro, three CMV-associated chains were specific for CMV antigens. The authors enumerated over 150 TCR beta chains as linked to cytomegalovirus.

PCR primers comprised 60 Vbeta and 13 Jbeta primers. Produced via immunoSEQ multiplex PCR; TCRdb's table is partial and in-frame only. The sample has about 140,000 clones; 60% to 80% are singletons. The source material was PBMCs. The clonotype originates from a man in his thirties or forties in good health and CMV-seronegative. This rearrangement joins TRBV5-5 to TRBJ1-5; 7 bases agree with TRBD1. In nucleotides, the CDR3 is TGTGCCAGCAGCGCGGGACAGAGCAATCAGCCCCAGCATTTT. It codes for CASSAGQSNQPQHF.